This T cell receptor (beta chain) was captured by sequencing in a study of T-cell memory formation after mild COVID-19 (dated by TCRdb to the early 2020s). At the level of the whole study: Most TCR sequence clusters were specific to one of the two donors. The cohort comprised two young, previously healthy adult volunteers, one female and one male. In two donors, T-cell clones that expanded and contracted after mild COVID-19 were followed by sequencing TCRalpha and TCRbeta repertoires longitudinally. Broader findings and caveats from the paper: Some responding clones were detected in pre-infection memory, which suggested that pre-existing cross-reactive memory T cells had joined the SARS-CoV-2 response. Only a couple of mild cases were covered by the study, and larger cohorts that include severe cases with pre-infection samples were considered necessary. Clones contracting from day 15 to 85 had balanced CD4/CD8 phenotypes, while a second wave expanding from day 15 to 37 was biased towards CD4+. Contracting CD4+ clones appeared mostly in the CM and EM memory subsets, whereas CD8+ clones were enriched in EMRA. SARS-CoV-2 specificity of the second-wave clones peaking on day 37 was not confirmed.

Ficoll-Paque density gradient centrifugation was the method used to isolate PBMCs. V ends up 3 bases short and J 5 bases short, with an unmatched junction base count of 4. The CDR3 runs 13 amino acids, cysteine and phenylalanine included. Here the CDR3 DNA is all that survives: 39 bases in frame from base 1. This sample was sequenced with an Illumina NovaSeq 6000. TCRalpha and TCRbeta cDNA libraries were constructed by 5'RACE with constant-segment primers, with sample barcodes and unique molecular identifiers being introduced. Trizol reagent was used to extract RNA from every sample. Libraries were amplified in two PCR steps, with a second sample barcode and Illumina TruSeq adapters added in the second step. Libraries were sequenced on an Illumina NovaSeq with 2 x 150 bp paired-end reads. In the paper's pipeline: Reads were demultiplexed and collapsed into UMI-guided consensus sequences with migec v1.2.7. Using mixcr v2.1.11, UMI consensuses were aligned to TRA and TRB V and J templates and then assembled into clonotypes. Expanded or contracted clonotypes were those called significant by both edgeR and NoisET, with noise models trained on biological replicates. For edgeR calls, the cutoffs were a false discovery rate-adjusted p below 0.01 and a log2 fold-change threshold of 1. As an exploratory analysis of dynamics, max-normalized trajectories of the 1000 most abundant clonotypes were examined by PCA with hierarchical clustering. The CD4 or CD8 phenotype of responding clones was assigned using the separately sequenced CD4+ and CD8+ repertoires. TCRdb reran the public reads through fastp at Q25 and MiXCR, keeping productive beta chains. Rows matching on CDR3 protein sequence are summarized as one entry with the most common DNA and genes. TCRdb, rather than the study authors, made the V and J calls. In all, the sample holds approximately 500,000 distinct CDR3 sequences, and roughly 23% of those were seen once. In total, the top ten clones hold approximately 13% of the sample.

In regard to this clonotype: Its binding antigen is unknown. It has no much larger one-base neighbor in the sample; base qualities were not kept.

The chain is encoded by TRBV12-3 or TRBV12-4 joined to TRBJ2-7; 7 bases in the middle match TRBD2. The sequencing input was PBMCs or a T cell subset sorted from them (not recorded which). This receptor was identified in an adult woman who had mild COVID-19 (a few samples of this study predate the infection). The sample titles of this study are shuffled in the database, so cell type and time point are left out; the donor was told from shared clones. The DNA sequence is TGTGCCAGCAGTTTTCGGGAGGTGAACGAGCAGTACTTC. It translates as CASSFREVNEQYF.